One and the same sample provided the 22 T cell receptor beta chains below, sequenced in a study of blood T cell repertoires in COVID-19. Sequencing was performed with immunoSEQ multiplex PCR; in TCRdb, only in-frame clones are kept and a portion is missing. The table has approximately 250,000 clones, 84% seen once. The specimen sequenced was peripheral blood. The receptor set was obtained from a human donor in a cohort sampled during active COVID-19.

J is TRBJ2-1 and V is TRBV3-1 (or the pseudogene TRBV3-2); TRBD1 aligns across 7 bases. The CDR3 has 18 amino acids. The V gene's germline CDR1 is LGHDT and CDR2 YNNKEL (reference sequence). V shed 3 bases and J 3 bases; nucleotides not matched to a gene: 14. CDR3: CASSHRLRQGSSYNEQFF. The CDR3, as DNA: TGTGCCAGCAGCCACCGATTACGACAGGGATCTAGCTACAATGAGCAGTTCTTC.

The CDR3 loop is CASSYNDNEQFF. In nucleotides, the CDR3 is TGTGCCAGCAGTTACAACGACAATGAGCAGTTCTTC. V is TRBV12-3 or TRBV12-4 and J is TRBJ2-1; D call uncertain. The CDR3 is 12 amino acids. Trimming shortened V by 4 bases and J by 5 bases, and 6 bases separated the two germline ends.

The chain joins TRBV19 to TRBJ2-3; D possibly corresponds to TRBD1 (6 bases). In germline, CDR1 is LNHDA, CDR2 SQIVND (reference sequence). CDR3 size: 15 residues. The V end lost 3 bases, the J end lost 4 bases, and 14 bases lay between the germline ends. The CDR3 sequence is CASSIVSDSADTQYF. Here the CDR3 DNA reads TGTGCCAGTAGTATCGTTTCGGACAGTGCAGATACGCAGTATTTT.

The chain links TRBV18 to TRBJ1-5; D uncertain. V shed 1 base and J shed 10 bases, with 11 bases lying between them. Germline V gene data show CDR1 as KGHSH and CDR2 as LQKENI. CDR3 length: 13 amino acids. The CDR3 loop reads CASSPQHADPQHF. CDR3 DNA sequence: TGTGCCAGCTCACCACAACATGCAGATCCCCAGCATTTT.

The chain is built from TRBV11-2 and TRBJ1-1; D call uncertain. In germline, CDR1 is SGHAT, CDR2 FQNNGV. The CDR3 has 15 residues. Trimming removed 0 bases at V and 0 bases at J, with 8 bases between. The CDR3 spells CASSLDLRVNTEAFF. CDR3 sequence (DNA): TGTGCCAGCAGCTTAGATTTGAGGGTGAACACTGAAGCTTTCTTT.

This chain links TRBV5-1 with TRBJ2-2; 7 bases line up with TRBD2. The CDR3 spans 14 residues. Trimming at V came to 0 bases and at J to 6 bases, leaving 2 bases not matched to a gene. Germline CDR1 and CDR2: SGHRS and YFSETQ. The CDR3 loop is CASSLAGGPGELFF. CDR3 coding DNA: TGCGCCAGCAGCTTGGCGGGAGGCCCCGGGGAGCTGTTTTTT.

J is TRBJ2-1 and V is TRBV6-5; a weak D match, TRBD2 (6 bases). The CDR3 covers 16 residues. V lost 3 bases and J lost 6, with 18 bases in between. Germline V lookup: CDR1 MNHEY, CDR2 SVGAGI. CDR3 DNA sequence: TGTGCCAGCAGTTATAGGCTTAGCCGGGAGACCAATGAGCAGTTCTTC. The encoded protein is CASSYRLSRETNEQFF.

This clone was recorded a few times. The CDR3 reads CASSYSTSLVRDTQYF. The CDR3 region has the DNA TGTGCCAGCAGTTACTCGACTAGTCTGGTCAGAGATACGCAGTATTTT. The chain is built from TRBV6-6 and TRBJ2-3; weak D call: TRBD2 (6 bases). CDR1 MNHNY and CDR2 SVGAGI come from the germline V gene (reference sequence). The CDR3 loop spans 16 amino acids. Trimming took off 0 bases at V and 5 bases at J, with 15 bases between the two ends.

The chain is built from TRBV23-1 and TRBJ1-5, with TRBD1 matching over 7 bases. TRBV23-1 is noted as an ORF with a role that remains uncertain. The CDR3 spans 14 residues. The junction had 7 bases not matched to a gene; V was cut back by 6 bases and J by 5 bases. CDR3 amino acids: CASSPPGGYQPQHF. The CDR3 region has the DNA TGCGCCAGCAGCCCTCCAGGGGGGTATCAGCCCCAGCATTTT.

The chain couples TRBV18 to TRBJ2-7, with D perhaps TRBD2 (6 bases). The V and J ends lost 0 bases and 3 bases respectively, with 12 bases between them. CDR3 length: 15 amino acids. Germline values: CDR1 KGHSH, CDR2 LQKENI. The DNA of the CDR3 is TGTGCCAGCTCACCACCGGCCGGGGGACGCTACGAGCAGTACTTC. Translated: CASSPPAGGRYEQYF.

This clone was seen a handful of times. The chain joins TRBV6-8 to TRBJ1-2; D gene unclear. The germline gives CDR1 MNHGY, CDR2 SAAAGT. This CDR3 contains 13 residues. Trimming stripped 2 bases from V and 2 bases from J, with 6 bases between. The CDR3 bases are TGTGCCAGCAGTTACCCACAAAACTATGGCTACACCTTC. This codes for CASSYPQNYGYTF.

As regards this clone: The junction and the germline gene differ at one end; a read error may be behind it. This chain uses TRBV10-3 with TRBJ1-2; TRBD1 agrees at 10 bases. The CDR3 is made up of 14 amino acids. CDR1 and CDR2 from the germline V gene are ENHRY and SYGVKD. The DNA of the CDR3 is TGTGCCATCAATGAGGGGGACAGGGGATATGGCTACACCTTC. It translates to CAINEGDRGYGYTF.

V is TRBV6-1 and J is TRBJ2-5; a possible D gene is TRBD2 (5 bases). The ends were cut back, 3 bases at V and 7 bases at J, with 12 bases in the middle. CDR3 length: 13 amino acids. Germline lookup yields CDR1 MNHNS and CDR2 SASEGT. CDR3 nucleotides: TGTGCCAGCAGTGATGGCCGGGCGGGGACCCAGTACTTC. It specifies CASSDGRAGTQYF.

Of note for this clone: One end of the junction does not line up with germline, which may come from a read error. CDR3 amino acids: CASTQGTGGGYTF. The CDR3 DNA follows: TGTGCCAGCACCCAAGGGACAGGGGGTGGCTACACCTTC. The J gene is TRBJ1-2, the V gene TRBV3-1 (or the pseudogene TRBV3-2); the match to TRBD1 covers 11 bases. Germline CDR1 and CDR2: LGHDT and YNNKEL (reference sequence). The CDR3 length is 13 residues.

The chain combines TRBV7-2 with TRBJ1-5; weak D call: TRBD1 (6 bases). V was trimmed by 5 bases and J by 4 bases, leaving 15 bases between them. The germline gives CDR1 SGHTA, CDR2 FQGNSA. The CDR3 consists of 15 residues. The CDR3 region has the DNA TGTGCCAGCAGCATTAGCTGGGGGCCGAATCAGCCCCAGCATTTT. Amino acids: CASSISWGPNQPQHF.

Details on this clone: A read error may produce the germline difference seen at one junction end. This sequence joins TRBV6-1 and TRBJ2-7, with 7 positions matching TRBD2. The CDR3 contains 16 residues. Germline V gene sequence: CDR1 MNHNS, CDR2 SASEGT. The CDR3 spells CACRENHGLGHYEQYF. The CDR3 nucleotides are TGTGCCTGCAGGGAAAACCATGGACTAGGACACTACGAGCAGTACTTC.

The J gene is TRBJ1-1, the V gene TRBV5-8, with unresolved D. Germline loops: CDR1 SGHTS, CDR2 YDEGEE. CDR3 length equals 14 residues. V was shortened by 9 bases and J by 0 bases, with 15 bases between the two germline ends. The CDR3 is CANTRAGLNTEAFF. CDR3 nucleotides: TGTGCCAATACCCGAGCAGGCCTGAACACTGAAGCTTTCTTT.

CDR3 coding DNA: TGTGCCAGCAGCTTAACGGGACAGCCCTTGGAGCCCCAGCATTTT. The encoded protein is CASSLTGQPLEPQHF. The V and J genes are TRBV7-8 and TRBJ1-5, with 7 bases identical to TRBD1. The V gene end was trimmed by 2 bases and the J gene end by 8 bases; junction bases not matched to a gene: 9. CDR1 is SGHVS and CDR2 is FQNEAQ in the germline V gene. The CDR3 consists of 15 residues.

This clone has a single count. The chain is built from TRBV4-3 and TRBJ2-3, with 8 nucleotides matching TRBD2. This CDR3 spans 18 amino acids. Germline V gene sequence: CDR1 LGHNA, CDR2 YSLEER. The J segment lost 3 bases and the V segment lost 2 bases, leaving 13 bases of the junction unmatched. CDR3 nucleotides: TGCGCCAGCAGCCAAACCATTCGGACTAGCCCCAGAACAGATACGCAGTATTTT. This gives the protein CASSQTIRTSPRTDTQYF.

V gene TRBV28 combines with J gene TRBJ1-3; TRBD1 might be the D (5 bases). The germline V and J ends were trimmed by 5 bases and 1 base, with 18 bases remaining between them. The CDR3 consists of 17 residues. Germline-derived CDR1 and CDR2 are MDHEN and SYDVKM. The CDR3 region has the DNA TGTGCCAGCAGTCCGGGTGGGAAGCAGGGTTCTGGAAACACCATATATTTT. Amino acid sequence: CASSPGGKQGSGNTIYF.

Remarks on this clone: Just one base apart from a much larger clone, this may be a read error. The chain's CDR3 is CASRGQDYGYTF. CDR3 sequence (DNA): TGTGCCAGCAGGGGACAGGACTATGGCTACACCTTC. V is TRBV6-5 and J is TRBJ1-2; 8 bases line up with TRBD1. Trimming at V came to 6 bases and at J to 3 bases, leaving 0 bases not matched to a gene. This CDR3 spans 12 amino acids. CDR1 and CDR2 (germline): MNHEY, SVGAGI.

V gene TRBV28 combines with J gene TRBJ2-6; 7 nucleotides align to TRBD1. Germline assignment: CDR1 MDHEN and CDR2 SYDVKM. The CDR3 runs 16 residues. The junction had 12 bases not matched to a gene; V was cut back by 11 bases and J by 2 bases. CDR3 sequence (DNA): TGTGCCTCACAGGGGCCAATGGGAACTGGGGCCAACGTCCTGACTTTC. As protein: CASQGPMGTGANVLTF.